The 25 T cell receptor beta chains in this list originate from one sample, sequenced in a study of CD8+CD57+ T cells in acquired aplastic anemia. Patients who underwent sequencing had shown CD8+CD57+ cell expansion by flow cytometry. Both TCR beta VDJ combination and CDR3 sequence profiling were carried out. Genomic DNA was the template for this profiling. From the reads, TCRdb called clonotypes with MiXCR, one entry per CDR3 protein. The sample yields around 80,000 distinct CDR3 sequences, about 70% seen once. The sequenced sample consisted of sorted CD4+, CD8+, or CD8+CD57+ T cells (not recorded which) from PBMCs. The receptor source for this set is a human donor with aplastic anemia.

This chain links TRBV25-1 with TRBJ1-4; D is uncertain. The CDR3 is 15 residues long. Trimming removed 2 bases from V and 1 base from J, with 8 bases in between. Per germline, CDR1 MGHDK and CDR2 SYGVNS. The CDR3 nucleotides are TGTGCCAGCAGTGAAACTGGGATAACTAATGAAAAACTGTTTTTT. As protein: CASSETGITNEKLFF.

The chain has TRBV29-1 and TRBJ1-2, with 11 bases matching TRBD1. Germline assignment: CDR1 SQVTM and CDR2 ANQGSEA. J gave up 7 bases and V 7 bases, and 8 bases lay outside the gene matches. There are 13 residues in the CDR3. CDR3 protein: CSATGQGAAGYTF. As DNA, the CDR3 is TGCAGCGCTACCGGACAGGGGGCAGCTGGCTACACCTTC.

CDR3 protein: CASSQDTGGSYGYTF. Written as DNA, the CDR3 is TGCGCCAGCAGCCAAGACACAGGGGGCTCCTATGGCTACACCTTC. The chain links TRBV4-3 to TRBJ1-2; 9 bases agree with TRBD1. CDR1 is LGHNA, CDR2 YSLEER, per germline. V shed 0 bases and J 4 bases; nucleotides not matched to a gene: 3. The CDR3 contains 15 residues.

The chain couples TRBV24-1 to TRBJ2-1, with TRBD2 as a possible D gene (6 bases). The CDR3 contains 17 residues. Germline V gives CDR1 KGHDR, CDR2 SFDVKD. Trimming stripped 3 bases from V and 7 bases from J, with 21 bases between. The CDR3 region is CATSDQAGTPKGNEQFF. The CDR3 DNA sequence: TGTGCCACCAGTGATCAGGCCGGGACTCCAAAGGGAAATGAGCAGTTCTTC.

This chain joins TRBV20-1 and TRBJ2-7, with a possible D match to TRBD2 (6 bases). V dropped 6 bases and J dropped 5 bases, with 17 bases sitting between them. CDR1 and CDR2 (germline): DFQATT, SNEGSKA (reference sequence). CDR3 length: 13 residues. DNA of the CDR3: TGCAGTGCCACTCGGGGAGGTGGCGACGAGCAGTACTTC. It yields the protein CSATRGGGDEQYF.

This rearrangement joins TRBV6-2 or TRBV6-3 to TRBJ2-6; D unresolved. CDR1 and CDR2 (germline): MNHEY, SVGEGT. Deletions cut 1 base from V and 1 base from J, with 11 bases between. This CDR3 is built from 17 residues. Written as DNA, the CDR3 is TGTGCCAGCAGTTACTTGGATGGGAATTCTGGGGCCAACGTCCTGACTTTC. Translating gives CASSYLDGNSGANVLTF.

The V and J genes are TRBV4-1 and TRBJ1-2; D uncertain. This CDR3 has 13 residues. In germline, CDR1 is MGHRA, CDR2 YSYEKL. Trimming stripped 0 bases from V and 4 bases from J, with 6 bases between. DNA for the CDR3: TGCGCCAGCAGCCAAGATTTGGCCTATGGCTACACCTTC. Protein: CASSQDLAYGYTF.

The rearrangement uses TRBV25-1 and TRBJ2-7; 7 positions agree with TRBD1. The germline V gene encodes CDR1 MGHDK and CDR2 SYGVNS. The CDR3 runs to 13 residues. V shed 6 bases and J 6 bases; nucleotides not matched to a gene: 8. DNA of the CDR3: TGTGCCAGCAGCTACAGGGGTAATTCCGAGCAGTACTTC. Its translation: CASSYRGNSEQYF.

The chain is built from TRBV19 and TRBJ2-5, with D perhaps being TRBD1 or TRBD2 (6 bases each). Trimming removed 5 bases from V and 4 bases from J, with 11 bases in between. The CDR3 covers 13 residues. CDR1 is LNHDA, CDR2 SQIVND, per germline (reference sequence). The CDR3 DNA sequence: TGTGCCAGTAGTGAACAGGGAGGAGAGACCCAGTACTTC. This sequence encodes CASSEQGGETQYF.

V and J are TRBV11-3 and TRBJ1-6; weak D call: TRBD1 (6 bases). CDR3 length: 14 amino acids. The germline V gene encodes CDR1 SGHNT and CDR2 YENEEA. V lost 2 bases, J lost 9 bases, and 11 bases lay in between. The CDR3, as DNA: TGTGCCAGCAGCTTAAGGAGGGGGGGTTCACCCCTCCACTTT. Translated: CASSLRRGGSPLHF.

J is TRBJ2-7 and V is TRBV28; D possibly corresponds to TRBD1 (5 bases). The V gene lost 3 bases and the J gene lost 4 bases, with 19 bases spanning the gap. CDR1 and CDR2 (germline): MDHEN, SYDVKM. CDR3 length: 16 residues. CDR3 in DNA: TGTGCCAGCAGTTTCCCCGTTCCGGACACACTTTACGAGCAGTACTTC. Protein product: CASSFPVPDTLYEQYF.

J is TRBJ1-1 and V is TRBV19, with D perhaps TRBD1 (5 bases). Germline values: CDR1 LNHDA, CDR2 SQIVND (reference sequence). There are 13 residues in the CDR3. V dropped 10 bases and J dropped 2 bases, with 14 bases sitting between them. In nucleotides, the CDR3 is TGTGCCACCTCCTGGGGGGAAAACACTGAAGCTTTCTTT. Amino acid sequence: CATSWGENTEAFF.

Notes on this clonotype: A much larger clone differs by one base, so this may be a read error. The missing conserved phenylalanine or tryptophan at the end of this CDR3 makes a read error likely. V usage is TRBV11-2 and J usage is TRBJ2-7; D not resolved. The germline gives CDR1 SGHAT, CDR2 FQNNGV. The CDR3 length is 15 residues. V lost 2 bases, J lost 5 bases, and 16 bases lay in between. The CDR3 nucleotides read TGTGCCAGCAGCTTACGGCCCGGGTTTAGGGACGAGCAGTACCTC. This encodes CASSLRPGFRDEQYL.

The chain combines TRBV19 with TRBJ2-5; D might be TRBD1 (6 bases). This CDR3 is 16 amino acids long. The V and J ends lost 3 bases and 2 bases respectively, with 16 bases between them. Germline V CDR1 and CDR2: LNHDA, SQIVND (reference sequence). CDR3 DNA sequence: TGTGCCAGTAGTATGACAGGCGGCGAAGGTCAAGAGACCCAGTACTTC. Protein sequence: CASSMTGGEGQETQYF. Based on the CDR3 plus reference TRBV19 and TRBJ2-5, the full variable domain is DGGITQSPKYLFRKEGQNVTLSCEQNLNHDAMYWYRQDPGQGLRLIYYSQIVNDFQKGDIAEGYSVSREKKESFPLTVTSAQKNPTAFYLCASSMTGGEGQETQYFGPGTRLLVL.

The CDR3 coding sequence is TGTGCCAGCAGCCGATCAGGACAGGGTGGCCAGCCCCAGCATTTT. It encodes CASSRSGQGGQPQHF. The chain joins TRBV11-2 to TRBJ1-5; TRBD1 matches 8 bases. This CDR3 contains 15 residues. The ends lost 5 bases at V and 7 bases at J; junction bases unmatched: 10. CDR1 SGHAT and CDR2 FQNNGV come from the germline V gene.

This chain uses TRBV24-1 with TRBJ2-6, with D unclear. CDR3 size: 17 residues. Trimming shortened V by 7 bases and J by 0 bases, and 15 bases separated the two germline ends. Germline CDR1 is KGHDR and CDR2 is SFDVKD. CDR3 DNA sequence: TGTGCCACCAGCGGCCCAATGGCTTACTCTGGGGCCAACGTCCTGACTTTC. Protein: CATSGPMAYSGANVLTF.

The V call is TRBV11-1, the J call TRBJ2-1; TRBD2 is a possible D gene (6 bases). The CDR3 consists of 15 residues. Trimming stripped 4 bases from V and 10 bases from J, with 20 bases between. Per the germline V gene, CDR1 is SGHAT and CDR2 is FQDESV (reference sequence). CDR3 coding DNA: TGTGCCAGCAGCTCGGGGCGGGGAGCCGGTGGGGAGCAGTTCTTC. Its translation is CASSSGRGAGGEQFF.

The CDR3: CASKQLAGVVTGELFF. The CDR3 nucleotides read TGTGCCAGCAAACAACTAGCGGGAGTGGTGACGGGGGAGCTGTTTTTT. J is TRBJ2-2 and V is TRBV2; 11 bases are shared with TRBD2. The CDR3 covers 16 residues. Germline V gene lookup returns CDR1 SNHLY and CDR2 FYNNEI. V was clipped by 7 bases and J by 8 bases; unmatched bases: 12.

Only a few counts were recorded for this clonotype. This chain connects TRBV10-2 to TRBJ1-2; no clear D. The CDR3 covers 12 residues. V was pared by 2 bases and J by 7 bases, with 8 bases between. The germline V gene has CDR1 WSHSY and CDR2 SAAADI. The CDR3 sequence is CASSEGSGGYTF. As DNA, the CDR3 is TGCGCCAGCAGTGAGGGGTCGGGTGGCTACACCTTC.

The CDR3 DNA reads as TGTGCCAGCACCTGGGGGGGGTCGGACACTGAAGCTTTCTTT. Translation gives CASTWGGSDTEAFF. V gene TRBV7-2 combines with J gene TRBJ1-1; D may be TRBD1 (5 bases). The CDR3 is 14 residues long. The V end lost 7 bases, the J end lost 3 bases, and 15 bases lay between the germline ends. In germline, CDR1 is SGHTA, CDR2 FQGNSA.

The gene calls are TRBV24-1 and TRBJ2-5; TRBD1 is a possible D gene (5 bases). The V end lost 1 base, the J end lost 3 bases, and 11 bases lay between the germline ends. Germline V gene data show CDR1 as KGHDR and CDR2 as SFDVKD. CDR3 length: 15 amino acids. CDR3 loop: CATSDFFSREETQYF. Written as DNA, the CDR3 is TGTGCCACCAGTGATTTCTTCTCCAGGGAAGAGACCCAGTACTTC.

The CDR3 spells CATSRGTGAYNEQFF. The CDR3 nucleotides are TGTGCCACCAGCAGAGGGACAGGGGCCTACAATGAGCAGTTCTTC. The rearrangement links TRBV15 to TRBJ2-1; 9 bases are a match to TRBD1. Germline CDR1 is LNHNV and CDR2 is YYDKDF (reference sequence). The CDR3 is 15 residues long. V shed 1 base and J 2 bases; nucleotides not matched to a gene: 0.

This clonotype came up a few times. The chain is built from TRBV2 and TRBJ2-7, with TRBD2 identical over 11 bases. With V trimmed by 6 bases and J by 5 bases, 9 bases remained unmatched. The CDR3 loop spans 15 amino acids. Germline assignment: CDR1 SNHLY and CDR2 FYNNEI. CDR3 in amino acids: CASRATSGSADEQYF. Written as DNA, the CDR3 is TGTGCCAGCAGGGCAACTAGCGGGAGTGCCGACGAGCAGTACTTC.

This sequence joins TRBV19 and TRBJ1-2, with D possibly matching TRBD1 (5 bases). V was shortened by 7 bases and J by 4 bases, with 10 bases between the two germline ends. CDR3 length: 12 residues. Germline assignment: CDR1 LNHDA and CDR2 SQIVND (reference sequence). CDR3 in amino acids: CASMGTAYGYTF. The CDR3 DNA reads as TGTGCCAGTATGGGGACGGCCTATGGCTACACCTTC.

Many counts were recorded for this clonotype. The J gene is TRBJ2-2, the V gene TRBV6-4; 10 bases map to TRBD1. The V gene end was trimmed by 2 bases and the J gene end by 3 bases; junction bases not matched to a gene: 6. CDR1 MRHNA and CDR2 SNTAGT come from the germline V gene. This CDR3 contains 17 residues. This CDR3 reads CASSDGSGTGDTGELFF. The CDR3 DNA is TGTGCCAGCAGTGACGGGTCGGGGACAGGGGACACCGGGGAGCTGTTTTTT.